This T cell receptor beta chain was captured in a study of response to subunit inactivated influenza vaccine. Study results and limitations: Only a handful of new T cells, the authors suggested, are recruited with each seasonal influenza vaccination.

CDR3 length: 13 residues. V shed 7 bases and J 4 bases; nucleotides not matched to a gene: 6. CDR1 and CDR2 (germline): MNHNS, SASEGT. Comment on this clonotype: Its antigen remains unidentified.

TCRdb itself ran the RT-PCR reads through MiXCR, one entry per CDR3 protein. This table has around 650,000 distinct CDR3 sequences, approximately 14% appearing once. The receptor was derived from a man aged 50 or older who received an inactivated influenza vaccine. The source material was PBMCs from blood, sampled roughly 13 days after vaccination. J is TRBJ1-1 and V is TRBV6-1; 7 bases match TRBD1. The chain's CDR3 is CASTRQGGTEAFF. CDR3 nucleotides: TGTGCCAGCACCAGACAGGGAGGCACTGAAGCTTTCTTT.